The table lists the clone carrying this TCR beta chain with many counts. What it recognizes is unknown. The CDR3 is 14 amino acids. V trimming: 5 bases; J trimming: 4 bases; junction bases outside the gene matches: 7. Germline V gives CDR1 DFQATT, CDR2 SNEGSKA (reference sequence). TCRdb re-derived calls from the 5' RACE reads in MiXCR, one entry per CDR3 protein. The sample shows a few hundred thousand distinct CDR3 sequences, more than 3% of them seen only once. The data were obtained in a study of T cells after yellow fever vaccination. General observations from the study: The study re-detected most primary-vaccination clones after the booster (approximately 97% CD4, approximately 88% CD8).

The sequenced sample was CD4+ T cells sorted from PBMCs, obtained 10 days after the yellow fever booster vaccination. The chain joins TRBV20-1 to TRBJ1-4; 7 bases match TRBD1. This receptor was identified in a young man who received the YFV17D yellow fever vaccine. CDR3 protein: CSAGRTGFNEKLFF. In nucleotides, the CDR3 is TGCAGTGCTGGTAGGACAGGATTTAATGAAAAACTGTTTTTT.